This entry lists 24 T cell receptor beta chains sequenced from one sample in a study of blood T cell repertoires in COVID-19. Clones were sequenced by immunoSEQ multiplex PCR, and TCRdb holds only the in-frame ones, with some missing. The table lists over 200,000 clones, approximately 90% of them singletons. Sequenced material: peripheral blood. The receptors were sampled from a woman between 40 and 55 years old who had recovered from COVID-19.

V gene TRBV18 combines with J gene TRBJ2-1, with D possibly matching TRBD2 (6 bases). This CDR3 is built from 14 residues. Trimming took off 8 bases at V and 2 bases at J, with 13 bases between the two ends. Germline assignment: CDR1 KGHSH and CDR2 LQKENI. CDR3 region: CASTPLATYNEQFF. In DNA form, the CDR3 reads TGTGCCAGCACCCCACTAGCCACCTACAATGAGCAGTTCTTC. Full variable domain (remainder filled in from reference TRBV18 and TRBJ2-1): NAGVMQNPRHLVRRRGQEARLRCSPMKGHSHVYWYRQLPEEGLKFMVYLQKENIIDESGMPKERFSAEFPKEGPSILRIQQVVRGDSAAYFCASTPLATYNEQFFGPGTRLTVL.

V is TRBV7-2 and J is TRBJ1-1, with D perhaps matching TRBD1 (6 bases). CDR1 is SGHTA, CDR2 FQGNSA, per germline. V gave up 4 bases and J gave up 4 bases, with 16 bases separating them. CDR3 length equals 15 residues. This CDR3 reads CASSSQGMGVTEAFF. In DNA, the CDR3 is TGTGCCAGCAGCTCTCAGGGGATGGGAGTCACTGAAGCTTTCTTT.

V is TRBV19 and J is TRBJ2-6, with unresolved D. V was shortened by 1 base and J by 0 bases, with 4 bases between the two germline ends. From germline, CDR1 is LNHDA and CDR2 SQIVND (reference sequence). This CDR3 is built from 15 residues. CDR3 sequence (DNA): TGTGCCAGTAGTATAGGGCCCTCTGGGGCCAACGTCCTGACTTTC. Translated, it gives CASSIGPSGANVLTF.

This clone was observed a few times. The chain is built from TRBV18 and TRBJ1-1; the D is unclear. The V end was cut by 3 bases, the J end by 11 bases, with 16 bases between. Looked up from germline, CDR1 is KGHSH and CDR2 is LQKENI. There are 13 residues in the CDR3. CDR3 sequence reads: CASSPREGLAAFF. DNA for the CDR3: TGTGCCAGCTCACCGCGGGAGGGCCTCGCGGCTTTCTTT.

The chain couples TRBV12-5 to TRBJ2-2; 10 positions agree with TRBD2. This CDR3 spans 18 amino acids. Germline loops: CDR1 LGHNT, CDR2 FRNRAP. V shed 0 bases and J 11 bases; nucleotides not matched to a gene: 15. The CDR3: CASGLVRVAGGGPDELFF. For the CDR3, the DNA is TGTGCTAGTGGTTTGGTACGGGTAGCGGGAGGTGGGCCCGACGAGCTGTTTTTT.

The gene calls are TRBV11-3 and TRBJ1-5; D remains ambiguous. The CDR3 loop spans 18 amino acids. Germline CDR1 reads SGHNT; CDR2 reads YENEEA. V lost 0 bases and J lost 0, with 15 bases in between. CDR3 sequence reads: CASSLEAGKGHSNQPQHF. The CDR3 bases are TGTGCCAGCAGCTTAGAGGCGGGGAAGGGCCATAGCAATCAGCCCCAGCATTTT.

The chain employs TRBV9 and TRBJ2-5; 9 bases line up with TRBD1. The CDR3 extends over 15 amino acids. V trimming: 3 bases; J trimming: 5 bases; junction bases outside the gene matches: 8. CDR1 is SGDLS and CDR2 is YYNGEE in the germline V gene. The CDR3 spells CASSALLGQGETQYF. The CDR3 region has the DNA TGTGCCAGCAGCGCCCTGCTTGGACAGGGGGAGACCCAGTACTTC.

The chain employs TRBV27 and TRBJ2-6, with D possibly matching TRBD1 (5 bases). Trimming cost V 5 bases and J 0 bases, with 11 bases left between them. This CDR3 is built from 16 residues. CDR1 is MNHEY and CDR2 is SMNVEV in the germline V gene (reference sequence). The CDR3 nucleotides read TGTGCCAGCAGTGGGGCGGCCGCCTCTGGGGCCAACGTCCTGACTTTC. Protein sequence: CASSGAAASGANVLTF. The variable domain in full, completed from reference TRBV27 and TRBJ2-6, reads EAQVTQNPRYLITVTGKKLTVTCSQNMNHEYMSWYRQDPGLGLRQIYYSMNVEVTDKGDVPEGYKVSRKEKRNFPLILESPSPNQTSLYFCASSGAAASGANVLTFGAGSRLTVL.

The chain uses TRBV5-1 and TRBJ2-7; possible D gene TRBD1, 6 bases. V dropped 4 bases and J dropped 2 bases, with 13 bases sitting between them. The germline gives CDR1 SGHRS, CDR2 YFSETQ. This CDR3 has 14 residues. CDR3 coding DNA: TGCGCCAGCAGCCACCGGGACATCCCCTACGAGCAGTACGTC. It translates to CASSHRDIPYEQYV.

This sequence joins TRBV5-4 and TRBJ1-1; D is ambiguous. This CDR3 spans 14 amino acids. Trimming shortened V by 2 bases and J by 6 bases, and 14 bases separated the two germline ends. Germline V CDR1 and CDR2: SGHNT, YYREEE (reference sequence). DNA for the CDR3: TGTGCCAGCAGCTTTGGGCTCATTGTCTCTGAAGCTTTCTTT. Translating it yields CASSFGLIVSEAFF. The full variable domain, in which reference TRBV5-4 and TRBJ1-1 provide the parts outside the CDR3, is ETGVTQSPTHLIKTRGQQVTLRCSSQSGHNTVSWYQQALGQGPQFIFQYYREEENGRGNFPPRFSGLQFPNYSSELNVNALELDDSALYLCASSFGLIVSEAFFGQGTRLTVV.

V gene TRBV4-1 combines with J gene TRBJ2-2; weak D call: TRBD2 (5 bases). V lost 1 base to trimming and J lost 4 bases, with 13 bases between them. The germline V gene encodes CDR1 MGHRA and CDR2 YSYEKL. The CDR3 has 16 residues. The CDR3 nucleotides are TGCGCCAGCAGCCAAGGCCCGGCCGCGGGCACCGGGGAGCTGTTTTTT. Translation gives CASSQGPAAGTGELFF.

This chain connects TRBV7-8 to TRBJ1-3, with 9 nucleotides matching TRBD1. Germline values: CDR1 SGHVS, CDR2 FQNEAQ. This CDR3 region has 16 residues. The V segment lost 5 bases and the J segment 2 bases; nucleotides outside the gene matches: 7. The CDR3 nucleotides read TGTGCCAGCAGCCCCCGACAGGGGGTAGCTGGAAACACCATATATTTT. Translating it yields CASSPRQGVAGNTIYF.

This clone was recorded a few times. The chain has TRBV5-4 and TRBJ2-1, with a possible D match to TRBD2 (6 bases). The CDR3 contains 15 residues. CDR1 is SGHNT, CDR2 YYREEE, per germline (reference sequence). The ends were cut back, 2 bases at V and 9 bases at J, with 18 bases in the middle. DNA for the CDR3: TGTGCCAGCAGCTTTGGCCGTGGAGGGGCGGGTGAGCAGTTCTTC. Protein sequence: CASSFGRGGAGEQFF.

V and J are TRBV15 and TRBJ2-1; weak D call: TRBD2 (5 bases). This CDR3 comprises 15 residues. The germline V gene encodes CDR1 LNHNV and CDR2 YYDKDF (reference sequence). Trimming stripped 0 bases from V and 2 bases from J, with 8 bases between. CDR3 residues: CATSREAGAYNEQFF. As DNA, the CDR3 is TGTGCCACCAGCAGAGAGGCGGGTGCCTACAATGAGCAGTTCTTC.

This clone was picked up a small number of times. The chain has TRBV18 and TRBJ2-1, with TRBD2 matching 9 bases. V lost 0 bases to trimming and J lost 5 bases; unmatched junction nucleotides: 5. CDR1 is KGHSH, CDR2 LQKENI, per germline. The CDR3 length is 16 residues. CDR3 coding DNA: TGTGCCAGCTCACCACCGGCGGGAGGGCGAGACAATGAGCAGTTCTTC. Amino acid sequence: CASSPPAGGRDNEQFF.

Details on this clone: Other nucleotide sequences in the sample specify the same CDR3. The rearrangement links TRBV29-1 to TRBJ1-1, with TRBD1 as a possible D gene (5 bases). Germline V CDR1 and CDR2: SQVTM, ANQGSEA. CDR3 size: 13 residues. Trimming took 6 bases from V and 0 from J, leaving 11 bases between them. The CDR3 DNA follows: TGCAGCGTGGGGCAGCTTATGAACACTGAAGCTTTCTTT. Protein: CSVGQLMNTEAFF.

The rearrangement links TRBV5-1 to TRBJ1-1, with D tentatively TRBD1 (6 bases). The CDR3 has 15 amino acids. The germline V and J ends were trimmed by 4 bases and 6 bases, with 19 bases remaining between them. Germline V gene lookup returns CDR1 SGHRS and CDR2 YFSETQ. Here the CDR3 DNA reads TGCGCCAGCAGCATACCCAAGGACAGCGTCCCTGAAGCTTTCTTT. Protein sequence: CASSIPKDSVPEAFF.

The CDR3 loop reads CASSPRTGGDTIYF. In nucleotides, the CDR3 is TGTGCCAGCAGCCCCCGGACAGGGGGGGACACCATATATTTT. The V call is TRBV7-9, the J call TRBJ1-3, with 10 bases that match TRBD1. CDR1 is SEHNR and CDR2 is FQNEAQ in the germline V gene (reference sequence). This CDR3 spans 14 amino acids. V lost 5 bases, J lost 8 bases, and 6 bases stayed unmatched.

This chain uses TRBV19 with TRBJ2-6; unclear D gene. CDR3 length equals 12 residues. Germline V CDR1 and CDR2: LNHDA, SQIVND (reference sequence). Trimming stripped 10 bases from V and 0 bases from J, with 4 bases between. CDR3 in DNA: TGTGCCACCTCCTCTGGGGCCAACGTCCTGACTTTC. Its translation is CATSSGANVLTF.

The V call is TRBV11-2, the J call TRBJ2-4; 7 positions match TRBD2. The CDR3 length is 12 residues. Germline CDR1 reads SGHAT; CDR2 reads FQNNGV. V lost 5 bases, J lost 12 bases, and 7 bases stayed unmatched. CDR3 sequence: CASSHSGIGQYF. The CDR3 DNA reads as TGTGCCAGCAGCCACAGCGGGATTGGTCAGTACTTC.

The chain uses TRBV19 and TRBJ2-3, with D perhaps matching TRBD2 (5 bases). CDR3 length equals 15 residues. CDR1 LNHDA and CDR2 SQIVND come from the germline V gene (reference sequence). V lost 5 bases, J lost 3 bases, and 15 bases lay in between. CDR3 loop: CASSGSWTYTDTQYF. The CDR3 DNA reads TGTGCCAGTAGTGGGTCTTGGACTTATACAGATACGCAGTATTTT.

This clone was detected once. The chain employs TRBV27 and TRBJ1-5; D is ambiguous. V was shortened by 10 bases and J by 2 bases, with 12 bases between the two germline ends. Germline V lookup: CDR1 MNHEY, CDR2 SMNVEV (reference sequence). This CDR3 comprises 13 residues. The CDR3 DNA follows: TGTGCCACCGGACTTCAGGGCAATCAGCCCCAGCATTTT. It is translated as CATGLQGNQPQHF.

The J gene is TRBJ2-2, the V gene TRBV5-1; 7 bases match TRBD1. Germline-derived CDR1 and CDR2 are SGHRS and YFSETQ. The CDR3 runs 15 residues. The V gene end was trimmed by 3 bases and the J gene end by 2 bases; junction bases not matched to a gene: 4. CDR3 coding DNA: TGCGCCAGCAGCTCCGGGACAGCAAACACCGGGGAGCTGTTTTTT. Its protein is CASSSGTANTGELFF.

This clone occurred once. V is TRBV12-5 and J is TRBJ1-1; D may be TRBD1 (5 bases). The germline V gene encodes CDR1 LGHNT and CDR2 FRNRAP. CDR3 length: 14 residues. Trimming pared 0 bases from V and 4 bases from J, leaving 9 bases between. For the CDR3, the DNA is TGTGCTAGTGGTTTGGTGGGGGGTAGCACTGAAGCTTTCTTT. Translation gives CASGLVGGSTEAFF. Full variable domain (outside the CDR3, taken from reference TRBV12-5 and TRBJ1-1): DARVTQTPRHKVTEMGQEVTMRCQPILGHNTVFWYRQTMMQGLELLAYFRNRAPLDDSGMPKDRFSAEMPDATLATLKIQPSEPRDSAVYFCASGLVGGSTEAFFGQGTRLTVV.